The 25 T cell receptor beta chains below come from one sample, sequenced in a study of CD8 T cells in Susac syndrome. Random-hexamer reverse transcription was applied to roughly 0.5 to 1 ug RNA. TCRdb fed the immunoSEQ multiplex PCR reads into MiXCR, producing one record per CDR3 protein. The table has more than 55,000 distinct CDR3 sequences, 85% to 95% seen once. Source material: CD8+ T cells from PBMCs. The receptors here all came from a human donor in good health.

The chain has TRBV9 and TRBJ2-3; 8 bases are shared with TRBD2. The germline CDR1 and CDR2 sequences are SGDLS and YYNGEE. V shed 0 bases, J shed 2 bases, and the junction held 8 bases outside the gene matches. This CDR3 is built from 17 residues. Written as DNA, the CDR3 is TGTGCCAGCAGCGTAGAAGGCGGGGGGACATTCACAGATACGCAGTATTTT. Translating it yields CASSVEGGGTFTDTQYF.

This chain's CDR3 is CASRTGAGQPQHF. CDR3 coding DNA: TGTGCCAGTAGAACCGGAGCAGGGCAGCCCCAGCATTTT. V gene TRBV19 combines with J gene TRBJ1-5; perhaps TRBD1 as D (5 bases). CDR3 length: 13 residues. CDR1 and CDR2 (germline): LNHDA, SQIVND (reference sequence). The V and J ends lost 6 bases and 7 bases respectively, with 13 bases between them.

The V gene is TRBV21-1, the J gene TRBJ2-5. TRBV21-1 is deemed a pseudogene. CDR3 length equals 15 residues. DNA for the CDR3: TGTGCCAGCAGCAATTGGAGTCGCGTTTCAGAGACCCAGTACTTC. Protein sequence: CASSNWSRVSETQYF.

The J gene is TRBJ2-2, the V gene TRBV5-1; no firm D call. Germline CDR1 is SGHRS and CDR2 is YFSETQ. The length of the CDR3 is 15 residues. V shed 0 bases and J shed 1 base, with 7 bases lying between them. The CDR3 is CASSLERMNTGELFF. As DNA, the CDR3 is TGCGCCAGCAGCTTGGAACGGATGAACACCGGGGAGCTGTTTTTT.

V usage is TRBV7-3 and J usage is TRBJ1-6, with TRBD1 as a possible D gene (5 bases). V lost 4 bases and J lost 6, with 13 bases in between. The CDR3 is 15 amino acids. From germline, CDR1 is SGHTA and CDR2 FQGTGA. CDR3 sequence: CASSSDSSLNSPLHF. CDR3 in DNA: TGTGCCAGCAGCTCCGACAGCTCACTTAATTCACCCCTCCACTTT. Filled out from reference TRBV7-3 and TRBJ1-6, the complete variable domain reads GAGVSQTPSNKVTEKGKYVELRCDPISGHTALYWYRQSLGQGPEFLIYFQGTGAADDSGLPNDRFFAVRPEGSVSTLKIQRTERGDSAVYLCASSSDSSLNSPLHFGNGTRLTVT.

The chain employs TRBV3-1 and TRBJ1-6, with D hard to call. Trimming removed 0 bases at V and 2 bases at J, with 11 bases between. Germline V CDR1 and CDR2: LGHDT, YNNKEL (reference sequence). The CDR3 covers 17 residues. The DNA for the CDR3 is TGTGCCAGCAGCCAAGATGGAGTGCCGACCTATAATTCACCCCTCCACTTT. Protein product: CASSQDGVPTYNSPLHF.

The genes are TRBV29-1 and TRBJ2-7; weak D call: TRBD2 (7 bases). Between the trimmed V and J ends, which lost 5 bases and 3 bases, there was a span of 23 bases. The CDR3 spans 16 residues. The germline V gene has CDR1 SQVTM and CDR2 ANQGSEA. DNA for the CDR3: TGCAGCGTTAAAGGGTCCCCAGGGAGGGGGGGCTACGAGCAGTACTTC. Translating it yields CSVKGSPGRGGYEQYF.

The chain combines TRBV5-6 with TRBJ2-1, with 10 bases fitting TRBD2. The CDR3 has 15 amino acids. Germline V gene lookup returns CDR1 SGHDT and CDR2 YYEEEE. Trimming cost V 5 bases and J 5 bases; bases outside gene matches: 7. For the CDR3, the DNA is TGTGCCAGCAGGAAAGGACTAGCGGCCCACAATGAGCAGTTCTTC. Its protein is CASRKGLAAHNEQFF.

The chain carries TRBV4-3 and TRBJ2-4; D is unresolved. V was cut by 0 bases and J by 0 bases, with 15 bases left in between. The CDR3 is made up of 18 amino acids. CDR1 and CDR2 (germline): LGHNA, YSLEER. This CDR3 is CASSQDKQSLLAKNIQYF. The DNA of the CDR3 is TGCGCCAGCAGCCAAGATAAACAGAGCCTGCTAGCCAAAAACATTCAGTACTTC.

The gene calls are TRBV9 and TRBJ2-7; 7 bases are shared with TRBD1. Germline-derived CDR1 and CDR2 are SGDLS and YYNGEE. Unmatched junction bases numbered 6, after V lost 0 bases and J lost 3 bases. CDR3 length: 15 amino acids. The chain's CDR3 is CASSVVGTGDYEQYF. Here the CDR3 DNA reads TGTGCCAGCAGCGTAGTGGGTACAGGGGACTACGAGCAGTACTTC.

The V call is TRBV5-6, the J call TRBJ2-2; 12 nucleotides agree with TRBD1. The CDR3 has 16 residues. Germline V gene sequence: CDR1 SGHDT, CDR2 YYEEEE. V was clipped by 5 bases and J by 2 bases; unmatched bases: 4. The CDR3 loop is CASRAGTGGNTGELFF. DNA for the CDR3: TGTGCCAGCAGGGCCGGGACAGGGGGCAACACCGGGGAGCTGTTTTTT.

The chain combines TRBV25-1 with TRBJ1-5; D remains ambiguous. From germline, CDR1 is MGHDK and CDR2 SYGVNS. V was shortened by 2 bases and J by 0 bases, with 8 bases between the two germline ends. There are 15 residues in the CDR3. The CDR3 nucleotides read TGTGCCAGCAGTGAAAAAGGGCCTAGCAATCAGCCCCAGCATTTT. Its protein is CASSEKGPSNQPQHF.

The V call is TRBV19, the J call TRBJ2-7, with D hard to call. Germline CDR1 is LNHDA and CDR2 is SQIVND (reference sequence). The CDR3 loop spans 14 amino acids. Deletions cut 2 bases from V and 2 bases from J, with 10 bases between. CDR3: CASSIHDGAYEQYF. CDR3 DNA: TGTGCCAGTAGTATACACGACGGCGCCTACGAGCAGTACTTC.

The chain carries TRBV12-3 or TRBV12-4 and TRBJ2-2, with a possible D match to TRBD2 (6 bases). V lost 9 bases and J 5 bases, leaving 16 bases between the germline ends. The CDR3 has 14 residues. The chain's CDR3 is CASPPEGETGELFF. In nucleotides, the CDR3 is TGTGCCAGTCCCCCGGAGGGCGAGACCGGGGAGCTGTTTTTT.

This rearrangement joins TRBV3-1 to TRBJ1-1; D uncertain. Trimming stripped 2 bases from V and 0 bases from J, with 7 bases between. CDR1 and CDR2 (germline): LGHDT, YNNKEL (reference sequence). CDR3 length: 14 residues. CDR3 nucleotide sequence: TGTGCCAGCAGCCAAAGATTCATGAACACTGAAGCTTTCTTT. This translates into CASSQRFMNTEAFF. Full variable domain (remainder filled in from reference TRBV3-1 and TRBJ1-1): DTAVSQTPKYLVTQMGNDKSIKCEQNLGHDTMYWYKQDSKKFLKIMFSYNNKELIINETVPNRFSPKSPDKAHLNLHINSLELGDSAVYFCASSQRFMNTEAFFGQGTRLTVV.

This chain links TRBV9 with TRBJ2-2; maybe TRBD2 (6 bases). The CDR3 consists of 14 residues. Germline lookup yields CDR1 SGDLS and CDR2 YYNGEE. Trimming pared 0 bases from V and 6 bases from J, leaving 9 bases between. The CDR3 loop reads CASSVGRGPGELFF. The CDR3 coding sequence is TGTGCCAGCAGCGTAGGGAGGGGTCCCGGGGAGCTGTTTTTT.

This chain links TRBV5-6 with TRBJ2-1, with D possibly being TRBD2 (6 bases). Per germline, CDR1 SGHDT and CDR2 YYEEEE. V shed 0 bases and J shed 6 bases, with 13 bases lying between them. CDR3 length: 15 amino acids. The CDR3 DNA reads as TGTGCCAGCAGCTTGGCTCCGGGACTGATCAATGAGCAGTTCTTC. Translating it yields CASSLAPGLINEQFF. The full variable domain, with the rest looked up from reference TRBV5-6 and TRBJ2-1, is DAGVTQSPTHLIKTRGQQVTLRCSPKSGHDTVSWYQQALGQGPQFIFQYYEEEERQRGNFPDRFSGHQFPNYSSELNVNALLLGDSALYLCASSLAPGLINEQFFGPGTRLTVL.

J is TRBJ1-2 and V is TRBV5-1; 10 bases fit TRBD1. With 4 bases clipped from V and 9 bases from J, the junction kept 9 bases outside the gene matches. CDR3 length equals 14 residues. Germline lookup yields CDR1 SGHRS and CDR2 YFSETQ. CDR3 sequence (DNA): TGCGCCAGCAGCCACCCCGGGACAGGGGCCAGCTACACCTTC. Protein product: CASSHPGTGASYTF. Together with reference TRBV5-1 and TRBJ1-2, the CDR3 gives the full variable domain: KAGVTQTPRYLIKTRGQQVTLSCSPISGHRSVSWYQQTPGQGLQFLFEYFSETQRNKGNFPGRFSGRQFSNSRSEMNVSTLELGDSALYLCASSHPGTGASYTFGSGTRLTVV.

Points on this clonotype: One end of the junction fails to match germline, which may point to a read error. The rearrangement joins TRBV28 to TRBJ1-5; 8 bases line up with TRBD1. The CDR3 runs to 17 residues. Germline V lookup: CDR1 MDHEN, CDR2 SYDVKM. The CDR3 nucleotides read TGTGCCAGCAGCTCCGGACAGGGCGCTTTAAGCAATCAGCCCAAGCATTTT. It codes for CASSSGQGALSNQPKHF.

CDR3 in amino acids: CASSLAFRGSGEGEKLFF. The CDR3 DNA sequence: TGCGCCAGCAGCTTGGCGTTTCGGGGATCAGGGGAAGGTGAAAAACTGTTTTTT. The V gene is TRBV5-1, the J gene TRBJ1-4, with TRBD1 as a possible D gene (6 bases). Trimming removed 0 bases at V and 7 bases at J, with 22 bases between. The CDR3 extends over 18 amino acids. Germline-derived CDR1 and CDR2 are SGHRS and YFSETQ.

J is TRBJ1-1 and V is TRBV7-9; D is uncertain. The CDR3 loop spans 12 amino acids. Germline CDR1 and CDR2: SEHNR and FQNEAQ (reference sequence). Trimming cost V 3 bases and J 7 bases, with 9 bases left between them. CDR3 sequence reads: CASSLGDGEAFF. CDR3 nucleotide sequence: TGTGCCAGCAGCTTGGGAGACGGTGAAGCTTTCTTT.

This chain uses TRBV7-9 with TRBJ1-5; TRBD1 matches at 8 bases. Trimming at V came to 4 bases and at J to 6 bases, leaving 5 bases not matched to a gene. The CDR3 is 14 residues long. CDR1 is SEHNR, CDR2 FQNEAQ, per germline (reference sequence). This CDR3 is CASSSHRGVQPQHF. DNA for the CDR3: TGTGCCAGCAGCTCCCACAGGGGGGTTCAGCCCCAGCATTTT.

CDR3 sequence: CASSPDSRLSPLHF. The CDR3 DNA reads TGTGCCAGCAGCCCAGACAGCCGTCTGTCACCCCTCCACTTT. The J gene is TRBJ1-6, the V gene TRBV12-3 or TRBV12-4; a weak D match, TRBD1 (5 bases). CDR3 length equals 14 residues. Trimming shortened V by 6 bases and J by 10 bases, and 16 bases separated the two germline ends.

V gene TRBV4-3 combines with J gene TRBJ1-2, with 8 nucleotides matching TRBD1. J was trimmed by 1 base and V by 0 bases; bases with no gene match: 4. The V gene's germline CDR1 is LGHNA and CDR2 YSLEER. This CDR3 has 16 amino acids. CDR3 DNA sequence: TGCGCCAGCAGCCAAGAAGAGGACAGGGATAACTATGGCTACACCTTC. Translation: CASSQEEDRDNYGYTF.

The chain links TRBV29-1 to TRBJ1-5; D not resolved. CDR1 is SQVTM and CDR2 is ANQGSEA in the germline V gene. Trimming took 4 bases from V and 2 from J, leaving 9 bases between them. This CDR3 spans 13 amino acids. As DNA, the CDR3 is TGCAGCGTTGTTACCGGGGGCAATCAGCCCCAGCATTTT. It codes for CSVVTGGNQPQHF.